Below, 28 T cell receptor beta chains from the same sample are listed, as sequenced in a study of regulatory T cells in long-lasting Graves disease. Researchers made TCR beta libraries by using iRepertoire HTBI primers and running Arm-PCR on CDR3 regions. TCRdb reprocessed the multiplex PCR reads with MiXCR, giving one entry per CDR3 protein. The sample lists a few hundred thousand distinct CDR3 sequences; roughly 21% were seen once. Described time point: persistent/refractory GD, antithyroid drugs over 5 years with positive TRAb. With RNA extracted from PBMCs as input, the TCR library was made. Sequencing was performed on peripheral blood mononuclear cells (PBMCs), taken when the disease was refractory, from a patient treated with antithyroid drugs. These receptors were collected from a female donor with Graves disease.

This sequence joins TRBV19 and TRBJ2-4, with D perhaps matching TRBD1 (6 bases). The V and J ends lost 8 bases and 1 base respectively, with 15 bases between them. This CDR3 is 15 amino acids long. Per the germline V gene, CDR1 is LNHDA and CDR2 is SQIVND (reference sequence). CDR3 DNA: TGTGCCAGTTCAAACCCAGGGGAGGCCAAAAACATTCAGTACTTC. Protein sequence: CASSNPGEAKNIQYF.

V is TRBV25-1 and J is TRBJ2-7, with 10 bases fitting TRBD1. In germline, CDR1 is MGHDK, CDR2 SYGVNS. CDR3 length: 13 residues. V shed 4 bases, J shed 6 bases, and the junction held 3 bases outside the gene matches. This CDR3 reads CASSGTGGPEQYF. CDR3 sequence (DNA): TGTGCCAGCAGTGGGACAGGGGGGCCCGAGCAGTACTTC.

A note on this clonotype: This may come from a read error, since a much larger clone is one base off. CDR3 amino acids: CASSYGGGHLTPEQPQHF. As DNA, the CDR3 is TGTGCCAGCAGTTATGGGGGGGGCCACCTTACACCCGAGCAGCCCCAGCATTTT. The rearrangement uses TRBV28 and TRBJ1-5; possible D gene TRBD1, 6 bases. This CDR3 has 18 amino acids. Trimming removed 4 bases from V and 7 bases from J, with 26 bases in between. Germline lookup yields CDR1 MDHEN and CDR2 SYDVKM.

This rearrangement joins TRBV11-2 to TRBJ1-1; D is possibly TRBD1 (5 bases). CDR3 length: 15 amino acids. CDR1 is SGHAT and CDR2 is FQNNGV in the germline V gene. V lost 5 bases and J lost 1, with 14 bases in between. CDR3 region: CASSLTMGENTEAFF. CDR3 nucleotides: TGTGCCAGCAGCCTTACCATGGGGGAGAACACTGAAGCTTTCTTT.

This clonotype was counted at least ten times. The rearrangement links TRBV11-2 to TRBJ1-1, with D possibly being TRBD1 (6 bases). V lost 4 bases and J 5 bases, leaving 17 bases between the germline ends. The CDR3 contains 15 residues. Looked up from germline, CDR1 is SGHAT and CDR2 is FQNNGV. The chain's CDR3 is CASSSRGARNTEAFF. CDR3 sequence (DNA): TGTGCCAGCAGCTCCCGGGGGGCGCGTAATACTGAAGCTTTCTTT.

This clonotype was observed a handful of times. The gene calls are TRBV30 and TRBJ1-4, with a possible D match to TRBD1 (5 bases). The germline V gene has CDR1 GTSNPN and CDR2 SVGIG (reference sequence). V was cut by 5 bases and J by 4 bases, with 14 bases left in between. The CDR3 has 14 amino acids. CDR3 amino acids: CAWARGWSNEKLFF. Written as DNA, the CDR3 is TGTGCCTGGGCACGGGGGTGGAGTAATGAAAAACTGTTTTTT.

Only a few counts were recorded for this clonotype. CDR3 coding DNA: TGTGCCAGCAGCTTCGTTTGGGGAATGGGCTACGAGCAGTACTTC. The encoded protein is CASSFVWGMGYEQYF. The chain joins TRBV5-6 to TRBJ2-7; D gene ambiguous. This CDR3 is built from 15 residues. Germline assignment: CDR1 SGHDT and CDR2 YYEEEE. Trimming removed 2 bases at V and 3 bases at J, with 15 bases between.

This clonotype has a count of ten or more. The chain uses TRBV2 and TRBJ1-4; maybe TRBD1 (5 bases). With 2 bases removed from V and 6 bases from J, the gap between germline ends came to 13 bases. Germline-derived CDR1 and CDR2 are SNHLY and FYNNEI. This CDR3 is 15 amino acids long. The CDR3 DNA follows: TGTGCCAGCAGTGAATTTGCCGGGGGGGATGAAAAACTGTTTTTT. It is translated as CASSEFAGGDEKLFF.

V gene TRBV5-1 combines with J gene TRBJ2-7; D is possibly TRBD1 (6 bases). This CDR3 is 15 amino acids long. Germline V gene lookup returns CDR1 SGHRS and CDR2 YFSETQ. The V end was cut by 4 bases, the J end by 2 bases, with 16 bases between. In nucleotides, the CDR3 is TGCGCCAGCAGCACTAAAGGACAGACTACCTACGAGCAGTACTTC. Residues: CASSTKGQTTYEQYF.

The chain is built from TRBV6-1 and TRBJ2-2; a possible D gene is TRBD1 (6 bases). V shed 7 bases and J shed 4 bases, with 10 bases lying between them. Germline values: CDR1 MNHNS, CDR2 SASEGT. This CDR3 is 13 amino acids long. The CDR3 nucleotides are TGTGCCAGCAACGACAGGTTCACCGGGGAGCTGTTTTTT. This translates into CASNDRFTGELFF.

This clonotype came up many times. The chain is built from TRBV11-2 and TRBJ1-4; possibly TRBD1 for D (5 bases). CDR3 length: 14 residues. CDR1 is SGHAT and CDR2 is FQNNGV in the germline V gene. Trimming took off 1 base at V and 8 bases at J, with 11 bases between the two ends. CDR3 sequence reads: CASSLATDSEKLFF. The CDR3 region has the DNA TGTGCCAGCAGCTTAGCGACAGATAGCGAAAAACTGTTTTTT.

This clonotype has a handful of counts. A read error may account for a junction end that differs from germline. The chain has TRBV24-1 and TRBJ2-5; 7 bases map to TRBD1. CDR1 KGHDR and CDR2 SFDVKD come from the germline V gene. This CDR3 is built from 16 residues. The CDR3 is CATSDATGTDQEAQYF. The CDR3 DNA is TGTGCCACCAGTGATGCTACCGGGACAGACCAAGAGGCCCAGTACTTC.

At least ten counts were recorded for this clonotype. The chain carries TRBV28 and TRBJ2-2; no clear D gene. V was cut by 8 bases and J by 7 bases, with 17 bases left in between. This CDR3 is built from 14 residues. In germline, CDR1 is MDHEN, CDR2 SYDVKM. The CDR3 reads CASQFMQGYGELFF. CDR3 DNA: TGTGCCAGCCAGTTTATGCAAGGGTACGGGGAGCTGTTTTTT.

This clonotype was detected only a few times. The V gene is TRBV9, the J gene TRBJ1-3; the D gene is possibly TRBD1 (6 bases). V was trimmed by 6 bases and J by 0 bases, leaving 13 bases between them. The germline gives CDR1 SGDLS, CDR2 YYNGEE. The CDR3 consists of 15 residues. CDR3 nucleotides: TGTGCCAGCACACCGACAGGAGGCTCTGGAAACACCATATATTTT. As protein: CASTPTGGSGNTIYF. Full variable domain (remainder filled in from reference TRBV9 and TRBJ1-3): DSGVTQTPKHLITATGQRVTLRCSPRSGDLSVYWYQQSLDQGLQFLIQYYNGEERAKGNILERFSAQQFPDLHSELNLSSLELGDSALYFCASTPTGGSGNTIYFGEGSWLTVV.

CDR3 DNA sequence: TGTGCCAGCAGTCAACCGGGACTAGCGGGTTCCTACGAGCAGTACTTC. This codes for CASSQPGLAGSYEQYF. The chain carries TRBV6-1 and TRBJ2-7; 12 bases align to TRBD2. The V gene's germline CDR1 is MNHNS and CDR2 SASEGT. With V trimmed by 5 bases and J by 1 base, 6 bases remained unmatched. This CDR3 is 16 amino acids long.

This clonotype was counted only a few times. V gene TRBV6-1 combines with J gene TRBJ2-7; no reliable D call. Trimming pared 4 bases from V and 3 bases from J, leaving 7 bases between. Germline V gene data show CDR1 as MNHNS and CDR2 as SASEGT. The CDR3 sequence is 12 residues long. This chain's CDR3 is CASSVWSYEQYF. CDR3 sequence (DNA): TGTGCCAGCAGTGTTTGGAGCTACGAGCAGTACTTC.

Many counts were recorded for this clonotype. The chain couples TRBV11-2 to TRBJ2-7; D is unclear. Trimming stripped 5 bases from V and 4 bases from J, with 12 bases between. Germline CDR1 reads SGHAT; CDR2 reads FQNNGV. The CDR3 loop spans 13 amino acids. The CDR3, as DNA: TGTGCCAGCAGCCGAGACCCAGGTTACGAGCAGTACTTC. This sequence encodes CASSRDPGYEQYF.

This rearrangement joins TRBV6-1 to TRBJ1-3; 7 bases map to TRBD1. The germline V gene encodes CDR1 MNHNS and CDR2 SASEGT. Trimming removed 4 bases from V and 4 bases from J; junction bases left unmatched: 7. This CDR3 is built from 15 residues. DNA of the CDR3: TGTGCCAGCAGTGCTGACAGGGTTTTGGGAAACACCATATATTTT. Its translation is CASSADRVLGNTIYF.

In this sample, this clonotype turned up many times. This sequence joins TRBV9 and TRBJ2-5; possible D gene TRBD2, 7 bases. The CDR3 consists of 16 residues. V dropped 2 bases and J dropped 0 bases, with 14 bases sitting between them. Germline V CDR1 and CDR2: SGDLS, YYNGEE. The CDR3 loop reads CASSVEGGAYQETQYF. The CDR3 region has the DNA TGTGCCAGCAGCGTGGAGGGGGGGGCCTACCAAGAGACCCAGTACTTC. The whole variable domain, filled in from reference TRBV9 and TRBJ2-5, reads DSGVTQTPKHLITATGQRVTLRCSPRSGDLSVYWYQQSLDQGLQFLIQYYNGEERAKGNILERFSAQQFPDLHSELNLSSLELGDSALYFCASSVEGGAYQETQYFGPGTRLLVL.

V and J are TRBV6-5 and TRBJ2-3; 8 bases are shared with TRBD1. V was pared by 4 bases and J by 3 bases, with 6 bases of the junction left unmatched. Germline V gene sequence: CDR1 MNHEY, CDR2 SVGAGI. CDR3 length equals 15 residues. CDR3 DNA: TGTGCCAGCAGTTTCAGGGGGCGCGATACAGATACGCAGTATTTT. As protein: CASSFRGRDTDTQYF.

This clonotype showed up just a few times. This chain links TRBV19 with TRBJ2-4; 7 bases are shared with TRBD1. The germline V gene encodes CDR1 LNHDA and CDR2 SQIVND (reference sequence). This CDR3 is 14 amino acids long. V lost 7 bases, J lost 1 base, and 4 bases stayed unmatched. The CDR3 loop is CASKGAGAKNIQYF. For the CDR3, the DNA is TGTGCCAGTAAGGGGGCTGGGGCCAAAAACATTCAGTACTTC.

V is TRBV6-1 and J is TRBJ2-3; 7 nucleotides align to TRBD2. CDR1 and CDR2 from the germline V gene are MNHNS and SASEGT. The CDR3 has 17 residues. J was trimmed by 4 bases and V by 5 bases; bases with no gene match: 15. The CDR3 bases are TGTGCCAGCAGTCCCTCGGGCGGGAGTTGGCGGGCAGATACGCAGTATTTT. Its protein product is CASSPSGGSWRADTQYF.

This clonotype was seen ten or more times. The chain employs TRBV2 and TRBJ1-2, with a possible D match to TRBD1 (5 bases). Between the trimmed V and J ends, which lost 2 bases and 5 bases, there was a span of 6 bases. This CDR3 is 12 amino acids long. The germline V gene has CDR1 SNHLY and CDR2 FYNNEI. The CDR3 nucleotides read TGTGCCAGCAGTGAACCAGGGTATGGCTACACCTTC. Amino acid sequence: CASSEPGYGYTF.

This chain connects TRBV5-6 to TRBJ1-2, with D uncertain. V lost 1 base to trimming and J lost 7 bases, with 20 bases between them. Germline CDR1 SGHDT, CDR2 YYEEEE. The CDR3 spans 16 residues. CDR3 sequence: CASSLSELYLYSGYTF. In nucleotides, the CDR3 is TGTGCCAGCAGCTTGTCGGAGCTATATCTGTATAGTGGCTACACCTTC.

This clonotype was seen a few times. The V and J genes are TRBV7-2 and TRBJ1-1; D uncertain. The germline CDR1 and CDR2 sequences are SGHTA and FQGNSA. Trimming shortened V by 9 bases and J by 1 base, and 15 bases separated the two germline ends. This CDR3 contains 14 residues. The CDR3: CASTHGYRNTEAFF. The CDR3 bases are TGTGCCAGTACGCACGGGTATAGGAACACTGAAGCTTTCTTT.

The genes are TRBV19 and TRBJ2-7, with 10 bases lining up with TRBD2. CDR1 and CDR2 from the germline V gene are LNHDA and SQIVND (reference sequence). CDR3 length equals 15 residues. Trimming removed 5 bases from V and 2 bases from J; junction bases left unmatched: 6. The CDR3 nucleotides are TGTGCCAGTAGTTCTAGCGGGAGTAGAGCCTACGAGCAGTACTTC. Its translation: CASSSSGSRAYEQYF. Supplemented by reference TRBV19 and TRBJ2-7, the full variable domain reads DGGITQSPKYLFRKEGQNVTLSCEQNLNHDAMYWYRQDPGQGLRLIYYSQIVNDFQKGDIAEGYSVSREKKESFPLTVTSAQKNPTAFYLCASSSSGSRAYEQYFGPGTRLTVT.

At least ten counts were recorded for this clonotype. The chain recombines TRBV28 with TRBJ2-5; D might be TRBD2 (6 bases). The CDR3 is made up of 15 amino acids. CDR1 and CDR2 (germline): MDHEN, SYDVKM. V was shortened by 4 bases and J by 5 bases, with 17 bases between the two germline ends. CDR3 loop: CASSSSGAGGETQYF. CDR3 DNA sequence: TGTGCCAGCAGTTCATCCGGTGCCGGAGGGGAGACCCAGTACTTC.

This clonotype was found once. This rearrangement joins TRBV20-1 to TRBJ2-5; D not resolved. Per germline, CDR1 DFQATT and CDR2 SNEGSKA (reference sequence). This CDR3 comprises 13 residues. Trimming shortened V by 6 bases and J by 0 bases, and 11 bases separated the two germline ends. This CDR3 reads CSARVGYQETQYF. In DNA, the CDR3 is TGCAGTGCCCGGGTCGGGTACCAAGAGACCCAGTACTTC.